Here is one T cell receptor (beta chain) with its context. This entry comes from a study of cytomegalovirus exposure and HLA in healthy donors. Researchers ran the PCR with 60 Vbeta and 13 Jbeta primers. This table comes from immunoSEQ multiplex PCR, and its TCRdb copy is limited to in-frame clones, with some not included. There are around 170,000 clones in the sample; roughly 80% occur only once, and approximately 3.8% lies in the top ten. CDR1 is MNHEY, CDR2 SMNVEV, per germline (reference sequence). CDR3 size: 15 residues. Trimming cost V 6 bases and J 7 bases, with 16 bases left between them. This TCR was sampled from a man aged 45-65 years in good health and CMV-seronegative. The chain combines TRBV27 with TRBJ1-6; D perhaps matches TRBD1 (6 bases). Sequencing was done on a sample of PBMCs. The CDR3, as DNA: TGTGCCAGCAGCATGGACAGCCGGGGCAATTCACCCCTCCACTTT. Its protein product is CASSMDSRGNSPLHF.